The rows below give T cell receptor beta chains drawn from one sample of a study of blood T cells in healthy people across ages. MiXCR, applied by TCRdb to the 5' RACE reads, yields one record per CDR3 protein. This sample has about 1.7 million distinct CDR3 sequences, with roughly 28% found just once. Sequencing was done on a sample of blood. Receptors were obtained from a woman aged 25 to 39 in good health. CDR3s include the opening cysteine and the closing phenylalanine or tryptophan. The D gene is left open where the match is weak. Clone sizes are given selectively: once, few, many, or a class where the clone is expanded.

J | length | size | D | V | DNA | CDR3
TRBJ2-3 | 14 | NA | NA | TRBV7-2 | TGTACCAGCAGCGCCTCAGTAAGCACAGATACGCAGTATTTT | CTSSASVSTDTQYF
TRBJ1-2 | 12 | NA | TRBD1 | TRBV20-1 | TGCAGTGCCGATCGACAGGGTCTTGGCTACACCTTC | CSADRQGLGYTF
TRBJ2-7 | 13 | NA | TRBD1 | TRBV3-1 | TGTGCCAGCACCAGGGGGCTTTCCTACGAGCAGTACTTC | CASTRGLSYEQYF
TRBJ2-3 | 14 | NA | NA | TRBV10-2 | TGCGCCAGCAGGGATTCCCAACCCACAGATACGCAGTATTTT | CASRDSQPTDTQYF
TRBJ2-7 | 11 | NA | NA | TRBV27 | TGTGCCAGCAGTGACAACTGCGAGCAGTACTTC | CASSDNCEQYF
TRBJ1-2 | 17 | NA | NA | TRBV27 | TGTGCCAGCAGTCTCTCCTGGCTCCAAATGGGCCGCTATGGCTACACCTTC | CASSLSWLQMGRYGYTF
TRBJ2-7 | 15 | few | NA | TRBV6-5 | TGTGCCAGCAGTACGAGGACACTTCCCCAGTACGAGCAGTACTTC | CASSTRTLPQYEQYF
TRBJ2-5 | 16 | once | NA | TRBV28 | TGTGCCAGCAGCTCTAGGCGGGGTAGATCCTACAATGAGCAGTACTTC | CASSSRRGRSYNEQYF
TRBJ1-2 | 16 | NA | NA | TRBV6-2/TRBV6-3 | TGTGCCAGCAGTTTCGCCCGACATCTCTCCAGCTATGGCTACACCTTC | CASSFARHLSSYGYTF
TRBJ1-2 | 14 | NA | NA | TRBV20-1 | TGCAGTGCTAGTACCGGACAGCGTAACTATGGCTACACCTTC | CSASTGQRNYGYTF
TRBJ2-2 | 16 | NA | TRBD2 | TRBV12-3/TRBV12-4 | TGTGCCAGCAGTCCCCATGGGCGGGAGGATACCGGGGAGCTGTTTTTT | CASSPHGREDTGELFF
TRBJ2-1 | 16 | once | TRBD2 | TRBV7-2 | TGTGCCAGCAGCTTAATGGAACTAGCGGGGGACAATGAGCAGTTCTTC | CASSLMELAGDNEQFF
TRBJ2-7 | 14 | NA | NA | TRBV7-2 | TGTGCCAGCAGCTTAAACCGCGGATGGTCCGAGCAGTACTTC | CASSLNRGWSEQYF
TRBJ1-2 | 14 | NA | TRBD1 | TRBV20-1 | TGCAGTGCTAGAGGGCTGGACAGGGGAAGCGGCTACACCTTC | CSARGLDRGSGYTF
TRBJ2-7 | 14 | few | NA | TRBV28 | TGTGCCAGCAGTTTTAATGGCAGGTCATACGAGCAGTACTTC | CASSFNGRSYEQYF
TRBJ2-3 | 15 | few | NA | TRBV5-1 | TGCGCCAGCAGCTTGGGGGCTAGCGCCACAGATACGCAGTATTTT | CASSLGASATDTQYF
TRBJ1-4 | 14 | NA | NA | TRBV12-3/TRBV12-4 | TGTGCCAGCAGTTTTACAGGCCGAGGGGAAAAACTGTTTTTT | CASSFTGRGEKLFF
TRBJ2-4 | 12 | many | NA | TRBV6-4 | TGTGCCAGCACGGGGGAGGTTAACATTCAGTACTTC | CASTGEVNIQYF
TRBJ2-7 | 13 | NA | TRBD1 | TRBV7-9 | TGTGCCAGCAGCGGGGCGGACAGGACCGAGCAGTACTTC | CASSGADRTEQYF
TRBJ2-7 | 15 | NA | NA | TRBV20-1 | TGCAGTGCTCGTCCCGGGGTAGCCAGCTCCTACGAGCAGTACTTC | CSARPGVASSYEQYF
TRBJ2-7 | 15 | few | TRBD2 | TRBV28 | TGTGCCAGCAGTTCGGTCCAACTAGCGGGTTACGAGCAGTACTTC | CASSSVQLAGYEQYF
TRBJ1-2 | 13 | once | NA | TRBV19 | TGTGCCAGTACCATAGGAGGGGAGAGTGGCTACACCTTC | CASTIGGESGYTF
TRBJ2-2 | 15 | NA | TRBD1 | TRBV7-2 | TGTGCCAGCAGGCGACAGGGAGAGGTCACCGAGGAGCTGTTTTTT | CASRRQGEVTEELFF
TRBJ2-7 | 15 | NA | TRBD2 | TRBV6-6 | TGTGCCAGCAGTTACGGGGGGACTAGCTCCTACGAGCAGTACTTC | CASSYGGTSSYEQYF
TRBJ2-5 | 19 | NA | NA | TRBV5-5 | TGTGCCAGCAGCTCTGGTCTCTTTGGTGTTAGCGTCAATAGGGAGACCCAGTACTTC | CASSSGLFGVSVNRETQYF
TRBJ2-7 | 14 | NA | TRBD1 | TRBV7-2 | TGTGCCAGCAGTGGGACAGGGTGGTCAGAGACCCGGTACTTC | CASSGTGWSETRYF